Presented here are 7 T cell receptor beta chains from one specimen sequenced in a study of CD8+ T cells in alopecia areata listed by TCRdb under 2018. The meaning of the sample's time point label: four to five weeks on oral tofacitinib. This sample's treatment or condition label indicates: oral pan-JAK inhibitor, 5-10 mg twice daily. Preparation of the library involved the immunoSEQ multiplex PCR assay. To provide template for TCR sequencing, every sample had RNA extracted and reverse transcribed into cDNA. The table was pulled from immuneACCESS by TCRdb, which kept in-frame rearrangements only. Such tables lose some clones; where checked, under half of the loss comes from unresolved V genes, and the rest has no known cause. Recorded for this sample are some 130,000 clones; around 56% of them occurred a single time. The ten most abundant clones make up 0.46% of the sample. Sequencing was performed on CD4+ T cells sorted from blood, taken at week 4, from a patient treated with tofacitinib. All receptors derive from a human donor with alopecia areata.

The chain recombines TRBV5-6 with TRBJ2-5, with D possibly TRBD2 on 5 matching bases. This CDR3 contains 14 residues. Germline V lookup: CDR1 SGHDT, CDR2 YYEEEE. Trimming pared 0 bases from V and 5 bases from J, leaving 11 bases between. CDR3 protein: CASSLGTRGETQYF. In DNA, the CDR3 is TGTGCCAGCAGCTTGGGAACTAGAGGCGAGACCCAGTACTTC.

The V call is TRBV5-1, the J call TRBJ2-7, with D perhaps TRBD2 (6 bases). This CDR3 region has 14 residues. Trimming removed 0 bases at V and 4 bases at J, with 11 bases between. CDR1 and CDR2 from the germline V gene are SGHRS and YFSETQ. As DNA, the CDR3 is TGCGCCAGCAGCTTGGCAGGAGGGACGTACGAGCAGTACTTC. Translation: CASSLAGGTYEQYF.

This chain connects TRBV29-1 to TRBJ1-2; D ambiguous. Germline-derived CDR1 and CDR2 are SQVTM and ANQGSEA. The CDR3 spans 10 residues. V lost 5 bases, J lost 8 bases, and 9 bases lay in between. The CDR3 coding sequence is TGCAGCGTTCTGGGAGGGGGCTACACCTTC. Its protein is CSVLGGGYTF.

The chain employs TRBV7-3 and TRBJ2-5; 10 positions agree with TRBD1. V shed 5 bases, J shed 4 bases, and the junction held 10 bases outside the gene matches. The CDR3 extends over 16 amino acids. The germline V gene encodes CDR1 SGHTA and CDR2 FQGTGA. The CDR3 DNA is TGTGCCAGCAGCACAGGCTTCCGGGACAGGGGAGAGACCCAGTACTTC. Encoded protein: CASSTGFRDRGETQYF.

The count of this clone is one. This chain joins TRBV29-1 and TRBJ1-1, with 8 bases lining up with TRBD1. Germline assignment: CDR1 SQVTM and CDR2 ANQGSEA. After removal of 5 bases from V and 6 bases from J, the junction contained 14 bases not matched to a gene. This CDR3 comprises 15 residues. CDR3 sequence: CSVNPPWQGAPEAFF. The CDR3, as DNA: TGCAGCGTTAACCCTCCGTGGCAGGGGGCCCCTGAAGCTTTCTTT. Full variable domain (remainder filled in from reference TRBV29-1 and TRBJ1-1): SAVISQKPSRDICQRGTSLTIQCQVDSQVTMMFWYRQQPGQSLTLIATANQGSEATYESGFVIDKFPISRPNLTFSTLTVSNMSPEDSSIYLCSVNPPWQGAPEAFFGQGTRLTVV.

The rearrangement joins TRBV6-5 to TRBJ2-7; D is possibly TRBD2 (6 bases). The length of the CDR3 is 13 residues. Per germline, CDR1 MNHEY and CDR2 SVGAGI. V lost 5 bases to trimming and J lost 0 bases, with 8 bases between them. The CDR3 spells CASSRGGSYEQYF. The DNA of the CDR3 is TGTGCCAGCAGTAGGGGAGGCTCCTACGAGCAGTACTTC.

V is TRBV6-1 and J is TRBJ1-2; D is unclear. Trimming cost V 2 bases and J 6 bases, with 7 bases left between them. From germline, CDR1 is MNHNS and CDR2 SASEGT. This CDR3 spans 12 amino acids. The CDR3 DNA reads TGTGCCAGCAGTGAAAGGCAGGATGGCTACACCTTC. This sequence encodes CASSERQDGYTF.